The 6 T cell receptor beta chains below were found in one sample sequenced in a study of blood T cell repertoires in COVID-19. The method was immunoSEQ multiplex PCR; TCRdb's version includes in-frame clones alone and lacks a portion of them. The sample includes a few hundred thousand clones, 88% of them seen just once. The sequenced sample consisted of PBMCs or T cells enriched from blood (not recorded which). The receptors stem from a young woman who had recovered from COVID-19.

The V gene is TRBV4-1, the J gene TRBJ1-1, with a possible D match to TRBD1 (5 bases). CDR3 length equals 18 residues. Deletions cut 0 bases from V and 3 bases from J, with 20 bases between. Germline V gene data show CDR1 as MGHRA and CDR2 as YSYEKL. The CDR3 sequence is CASSQEGINLEGYTEAFF. CDR3 nucleotide sequence: TGCGCCAGCAGCCAAGAGGGGATCAACCTGGAGGGGTACACTGAAGCTTTCTTT.

The chain has TRBV7-6 and TRBJ1-4; 11 bases map to TRBD1. The CDR3 consists of 15 residues. The J segment lost 3 bases and the V segment lost 5 bases, leaving 2 bases of the junction unmatched. Germline V gene sequence: CDR1 SGHVS, CDR2 FNYEAQ. The CDR3 region is CASSGQGAANEKLFF. CDR3 sequence (DNA): TGTGCCAGCAGCGGACAGGGGGCTGCTAATGAAAAACTGTTTTTT.

This sequence joins TRBV13 and TRBJ1-2; TRBD1 might be the D (6 bases). The germline gives CDR1 PRHDT, CDR2 FYEKMQ (reference sequence). V gave up 4 bases and J gave up 4 bases, with 13 bases separating them. The CDR3 runs 14 residues. The CDR3 protein is CASSSRGGFYGYTF. In nucleotides, the CDR3 is TGTGCCAGCAGCTCAAGGGGGGGTTTCTATGGCTACACCTTC.

The rearrangement links TRBV7-8 to TRBJ2-3; 7 bases match TRBD2. After removal of 5 bases from V and 5 bases from J, the junction contained 7 bases not matched to a gene. Germline V lookup: CDR1 SGHVS, CDR2 FQNEAQ. This CDR3 has 14 amino acids. The chain's CDR3 is CASSQAGPIDTQYF. The DNA of the CDR3 is TGTGCCAGCAGCCAAGCGGGGCCAATAGATACGCAGTATTTT.

The chain has TRBV23-1 and TRBJ2-6; 8 bases are a match to TRBD1. TRBV23-1 falls under the ORF class, with uncertain function. The CDR3 sequence is 18 residues long. Trimming removed 8 bases from V and 4 bases from J; junction bases left unmatched: 16. CDR3 nucleotide sequence: TGCGCCAGCGGGGTACAGGGGGTACCAGACTCCGGGGCCAACGTCCTGACTTTC. Translation: CASGVQGVPDSGANVLTF.

This chain joins TRBV6-1 and TRBJ1-2; 7 nucleotides align to TRBD1. The trim removed 0 bases at V and 8 bases at J, leaving 12 bases unmatched. The CDR3 spans 16 residues. CDR1 is MNHNS, CDR2 SASEGT, per germline. The CDR3 region is CASSEASQGTQRGYTF. Written as DNA, the CDR3 is TGTGCCAGCAGTGAAGCGTCACAGGGGACGCAGCGGGGCTACACCTTC.